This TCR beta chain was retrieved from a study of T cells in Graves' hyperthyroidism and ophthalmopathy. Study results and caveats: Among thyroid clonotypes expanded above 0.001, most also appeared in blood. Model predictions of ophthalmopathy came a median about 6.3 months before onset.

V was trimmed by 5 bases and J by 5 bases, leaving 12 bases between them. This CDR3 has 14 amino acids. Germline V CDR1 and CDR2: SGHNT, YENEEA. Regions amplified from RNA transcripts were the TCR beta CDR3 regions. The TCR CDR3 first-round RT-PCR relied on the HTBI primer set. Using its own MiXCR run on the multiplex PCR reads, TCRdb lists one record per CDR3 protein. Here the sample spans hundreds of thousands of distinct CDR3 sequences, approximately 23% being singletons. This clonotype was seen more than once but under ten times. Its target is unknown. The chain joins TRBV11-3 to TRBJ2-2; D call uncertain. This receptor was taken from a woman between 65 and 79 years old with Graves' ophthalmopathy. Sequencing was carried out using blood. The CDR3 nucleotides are TGTGCCAGCAGCCGTGACATGTTAACCGGGGAGCTGTTTTTT. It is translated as CASSRDMLTGELFF.